The 29 T cell receptor beta chains below were found in one sample sequenced in a study of blood T cell repertoires in COVID-19 (dated by TCRdb to about 2020). The library was obtained by the immunoSEQ multiplex PCR assay. TCRdb took over this immuneACCESS table, retaining in-frame rearrangements with V and J assigned. Such tables are incomplete; in checked studies, under half of the missing clones stem from an unresolved V gene, and the remainder is unexplained. The sample records roughly 180,000 clones, roughly 88% of which are singletons. Around 1.2% of the sample is taken by the ten largest. The source material was peripheral blood. All receptors derive from a man aged 55 to 69 who had recovered from COVID-19.

The chain is built from TRBV29-1 and TRBJ1-1; D is possibly TRBD1 (6 bases). Trimming took off 4 bases at V and 4 bases at J, with 16 bases between the two ends. This CDR3 is 14 amino acids long. Germline-derived CDR1 and CDR2 are SQVTM and ANQGSEA. CDR3 protein: CSVVPGTRGTEAFF. The CDR3 DNA is TGCAGCGTTGTGCCCGGGACCAGGGGCACTGAAGCTTTCTTT.

The genes are TRBV3-1 (or the pseudogene TRBV3-2) and TRBJ2-3; 7 nucleotides align to TRBD1. With 1 base clipped from V and 0 bases from J, the junction kept 10 bases outside the gene matches. Germline CDR1 and CDR2: LGHDT and YNNKEL (reference sequence). The CDR3 is 18 amino acids. This CDR3 is CASSQGPPGTASTDTQYF. The CDR3 bases are TGTGCCAGCAGCCAAGGCCCTCCCGGGACAGCTAGCACAGATACGCAGTATTTT.

V usage is TRBV11-3 and J usage is TRBJ2-1; the match to TRBD2 covers 11 bases. The CDR3 runs 14 residues. Germline V gene sequence: CDR1 SGHNT, CDR2 YENEEA. Germline trimming cut 4 bases from V and 7 bases from J; bases unmatched to any gene: 3. For the CDR3, the DNA is TGTGCCAGCAGCTGGGGACTAGCGGAGAATGAGCAGTTCTTC. Translation gives CASSWGLAENEQFF.

The rearrangement links TRBV7-2 to TRBJ2-3, with TRBD1 as a possible D gene (6 bases). The CDR3 is 14 amino acids. Germline values: CDR1 SGHTA, CDR2 FQGNSA. Trimming removed 2 bases at V and 6 bases at J, with 12 bases between. CDR3 region: CASSLTNRVDTQYF. The CDR3 nucleotides are TGTGCCAGCAGCTTAACAAACAGGGTTGATACGCAGTATTTT.

V is TRBV7-3 and J is TRBJ2-5, with TRBD2 matching over 8 bases. In germline, CDR1 is SGHTA, CDR2 FQGTGA. Trimming took 5 bases from V and 4 from J; bases not matched to a gene: 12. The CDR3 contains 16 residues. CDR3 DNA sequence: TGTGCCAGCAGCCTCCAAAGGGCGGGGGGTTTAGAGACCCAGTACTTC. Translation gives CASSLQRAGGLETQYF.

This chain connects TRBV19 to TRBJ1-2; possible D gene TRBD1, 6 bases. Germline values: CDR1 LNHDA, CDR2 SQIVND (reference sequence). Trimming pared 4 bases from V and 4 bases from J, leaving 16 bases between. The CDR3 sequence is 15 residues long. CDR3 in DNA: TGTGCCAGTAGTAGCAACAGGGAGGGGGGCTATGGCTACACCTTC. Translated, it gives CASSSNREGGYGYTF.

The chain joins TRBV9 to TRBJ1-1; 10 bases line up with TRBD1. Germline V gene sequence: CDR1 SGDLS, CDR2 YYNGEE. The V and J ends lost 0 bases and 4 bases, in that order; junction bases with no gene match: 15. The CDR3 consists of 19 residues. The DNA of the CDR3 is TGTGCCAGCAGCGTAGGGTTCCAAGAAGTCGGGACAGGGGCCACTGAAGCTTTCTTT. This encodes CASSVGFQEVGTGATEAFF.

Here the CDR3 reads CASTPGYPRGQYF. CDR3 sequence (DNA): TGTGCCAGCACCCCCGGGTACCCCCGGGGCCAGTACTTC. The chain links TRBV12-3 or TRBV12-4 to TRBJ2-5; D is perhaps TRBD2 (5 bases). V was pared by 7 bases and J by 10 bases, with 19 bases between. This CDR3 has 13 residues.

The chain carries TRBV3-1 (or the pseudogene TRBV3-2) and TRBJ1-3; 8 bases line up with TRBD1. This CDR3 region has 15 residues. CDR1 is LGHDT, CDR2 YNNKEL, per germline (reference sequence). V lost 2 bases and J lost 6; bases outside the gene matches: 6. The CDR3 DNA sequence: TGTGCCAGCAGCCAATCGGACAGGGATATAAACACCATATATTTT. Protein sequence: CASSQSDRDINTIYF.

The table lists this clone with a few counts. The chain employs TRBV10-3 and TRBJ2-7; 9 bases are shared with TRBD1. This CDR3 spans 16 amino acids. V lost 2 bases to trimming and J lost 5 bases; unmatched junction nucleotides: 10. Germline-derived CDR1 and CDR2 are ENHRY and SYGVKD. The CDR3 region has the DNA TGTGCCATCAGTGAGCTGGGACAGGGACGGGTCAACGAGCAGTACTTC. Translation gives CAISELGQGRVNEQYF.

The rearrangement uses TRBV10-3 and TRBJ1-4, with a weak D call TRBD1 (5 bases). Trimming took 2 bases from V and 5 from J, leaving 12 bases between them. The CDR3 spans 15 residues. From germline, CDR1 is ENHRY and CDR2 SYGVKD. In DNA form, the CDR3 reads TGTGCCATCAGTGAGGGGGCGACAGTAAATGAAAAACTGTTTTTT. Encoded protein: CAISEGATVNEKLFF.

This clone was recorded a few times. The chain links TRBV6-5 to TRBJ1-6; D gene uncertain. Germline lookup yields CDR1 MNHEY and CDR2 SVGAGI. The V end lost 7 bases, the J end lost 4 bases, and 11 bases lay between the germline ends. This CDR3 is 14 amino acids long. CDR3 protein: CASNLLAYNSPLHF. CDR3 sequence (DNA): TGTGCCAGCAACCTGTTGGCATATAATTCACCCCTCCACTTT.

This rearrangement joins TRBV5-1 to TRBJ2-3; 8 nucleotides agree with TRBD2. J was trimmed by 2 bases and V by 0 bases; bases with no gene match: 8. The CDR3 is made up of 17 amino acids. CDR1 and CDR2 from the germline V gene are SGHRS and YFSETQ. CDR3 nucleotides: TGCGCCAGCAGCTTGGGATGGGCTAGCGGGTCCACAGATACGCAGTATTTT. This sequence encodes CASSLGWASGSTDTQYF.

The V and J genes are TRBV11-2 and TRBJ1-1; possible D gene TRBD1, 5 bases. V lost 5 bases to trimming and J lost 7 bases, with 20 bases between them. The CDR3 totals 15 residues. Looked up from germline, CDR1 is SGHAT and CDR2 is FQNNGV. The chain's CDR3 is CASSPTGGGLVEAFF. Here the CDR3 DNA reads TGTGCCAGCAGCCCAACGGGCGGGGGTTTGGTTGAAGCTTTCTTT.

The chain is built from TRBV29-1 and TRBJ1-4, with D unclear. The V and J ends lost 4 bases and 7 bases respectively, with 10 bases between them. Germline V gives CDR1 SQVTM, CDR2 ANQGSEA. The CDR3 contains 12 residues. The chain's CDR3 is CSVVFRGEKLFF. The CDR3 DNA is TGCAGCGTTGTTTTCAGAGGTGAAAAACTGTTTTTT.

This rearrangement joins TRBV3-1 (or the pseudogene TRBV3-2) to TRBJ2-5, with 10 bases matching TRBD2. Germline CDR1 LGHDT, CDR2 YNNKEL (reference sequence). The J segment lost 0 bases and the V segment lost 1 base, leaving 2 bases of the junction unmatched. The CDR3 sequence is 16 residues long. CDR3 region: CASSQGLAGYQETQYF. Written as DNA, the CDR3 is TGTGCCAGCAGCCAAGGACTAGCGGGCTACCAAGAGACCCAGTACTTC.

This chain connects TRBV7-9 to TRBJ2-3, with D possibly TRBD2 on 6 matching bases. This CDR3 comprises 14 residues. Looked up from germline, CDR1 is SEHNR and CDR2 is FQNEAQ (reference sequence). Trimming pared 1 base from V and 6 bases from J, leaving 11 bases between. This chain's CDR3 is CASSLGLDPDTQYF. In DNA, the CDR3 is TGTGCCAGCAGCTTAGGACTAGACCCGGATACGCAGTATTTT.

The chain carries TRBV7-6 and TRBJ1-3, with a tentative D call TRBD1 (6 bases). CDR3 length: 17 amino acids. Trimming cost V 0 bases and J 0 bases, with 12 bases left between them. Germline CDR1 SGHVS, CDR2 FNYEAQ. CDR3 loop: CASSLAPGQNSGNTIYF. The DNA of the CDR3 is TGTGCCAGCAGCTTAGCGCCAGGACAGAACTCTGGAAACACCATATATTTT.

The CDR3 DNA reads as TGTGCCAGCAGCTACGGGACAGGGGGTGCCGGCTACACCTTC. This translates into CASSYGTGGAGYTF. This sequence joins TRBV11-1 and TRBJ1-2; 11 nucleotides agree with TRBD1. The germline CDR1 and CDR2 sequences are SGHAT and FQDESV (reference sequence). V shed 4 bases and J 8 bases; nucleotides not matched to a gene: 6. This CDR3 comprises 14 residues.

The chain combines TRBV5-1 with TRBJ1-2, with D possibly TRBD1 on 6 matching bases. V shed 3 bases and J shed 6 bases, with 9 bases lying between them. CDR3 length: 12 residues. Germline lookup yields CDR1 SGHRS and CDR2 YFSETQ. The CDR3 DNA is TGCGCCAGCAGCTCACAGGGTGATGGCTACACCTTC. Amino acids: CASSSQGDGYTF.

This clone has more than one count but fewer than ten. The genes are TRBV5-1 and TRBJ1-5; 10 bases are a match to TRBD1. The CDR3 spans 16 residues. Germline V gives CDR1 SGHRS, CDR2 YFSETQ. J was trimmed by 0 bases and V by 4 bases; bases with no gene match: 4. CDR3 amino acids: CASSPGQGYSNQPQHF. CDR3 DNA: TGCGCCAGCAGCCCGGGACAGGGGTATAGCAATCAGCCCCAGCATTTT.

The chain links TRBV23-1 to TRBJ2-7, with 9 positions matching TRBD2. TRBV23-1 is an ORF for which the function is uncertain. V gave up 5 bases and J gave up 6 bases; unmatched junction bases: 17. The CDR3 length is 17 residues. The CDR3 sequence is CASSFQPRLAAHREQYF. For the CDR3, the DNA is TGCGCCAGCAGTTTCCAACCCAGACTAGCGGCCCACCGCGAGCAGTACTTC.

This clone was counted a few times. The chain employs TRBV6-1 and TRBJ2-1; 11 nucleotides match TRBD2. The CDR3 runs to 17 residues. The germline gives CDR1 MNHNS, CDR2 SASEGT. With V trimmed by 2 bases and J by 7 bases, 10 bases remained unmatched. As DNA, the CDR3 is TGTGCCAGCAGTGAACCTACTAGCGGGGGCGCACGGAATGAGCAGTTCTTC. It translates to CASSEPTSGGARNEQFF.

This rearrangement joins TRBV13 to TRBJ2-1; D is perhaps TRBD1 (6 bases). Trimming stripped 3 bases from V and 10 bases from J, with 16 bases between. The CDR3 runs 14 residues. Germline V gene lookup returns CDR1 PRHDT and CDR2 FYEKMQ (reference sequence). In DNA form, the CDR3 reads TGTGCCAGCAGCTTCCAAGGGGAGCAGGGGGAGCAGTTCTTC. As protein: CASSFQGEQGEQFF.

This rearrangement joins TRBV6-5 to TRBJ2-1; 9 bases line up with TRBD2. V dropped 7 bases and J dropped 7; count of bases not matched to a gene: 8. CDR1 and CDR2 (germline): MNHEY, SVGAGI. The CDR3 length is 14 residues. In nucleotides, the CDR3 is TGTGCCAGCAAAGCGGGGGGCGTAGGGAATGAGCAGTTCTTC. It encodes CASKAGGVGNEQFF.

The chain employs TRBV7-9 and TRBJ1-5; TRBD1 aligns across 7 bases. The CDR3 is made up of 17 amino acids. The V and J ends lost 1 base and 0 bases, in that order; junction bases with no gene match: 6. CDR1 is SEHNR, CDR2 FQNEAQ, per germline (reference sequence). CDR3 residues: CASSLGDSDPSNQPQHF. In DNA, the CDR3 is TGTGCCAGCAGCTTAGGGGACAGCGATCCTAGCAATCAGCCCCAGCATTTT.

This clone was seen a handful of times. The sample holds other DNA sequences that translate to the same CDR3. V gene TRBV5-1 combines with J gene TRBJ2-5, with 8 positions matching TRBD2. Germline V gives CDR1 SGHRS, CDR2 YFSETQ. This CDR3 spans 14 amino acids. V was clipped by 0 bases and J by 2 bases; unmatched bases: 0. CDR3 sequence (DNA): TGCGCCAGCAGCTTGGGACTAGCGCAAGAGACCCAGTACTTC. Translation gives CASSLGLAQETQYF.

The chain recombines TRBV6-5 with TRBJ2-1; D is ambiguous. The CDR3 is made up of 11 amino acids. The V gene lost 4 bases and the J gene lost 7 bases, with 5 bases spanning the gap. Germline CDR1 is MNHEY and CDR2 is SVGAGI. The CDR3 DNA reads TGTGCCAGCAGTTCCTTAAATGAGCAGTTCTTC. Translating it yields CASSSLNEQFF.

The chain uses TRBV7-2 and TRBJ2-5; D is perhaps TRBD1 (6 bases). Germline V lookup: CDR1 SGHTA, CDR2 FQGNSA. Deletions cut 0 bases from V and 1 base from J, with 9 bases between. This CDR3 is built from 15 residues. The CDR3 loop is CASSLAGQFQETQYF. The CDR3 region has the DNA TGTGCCAGCAGCTTAGCCGGACAGTTCCAAGAGACCCAGTACTTC.